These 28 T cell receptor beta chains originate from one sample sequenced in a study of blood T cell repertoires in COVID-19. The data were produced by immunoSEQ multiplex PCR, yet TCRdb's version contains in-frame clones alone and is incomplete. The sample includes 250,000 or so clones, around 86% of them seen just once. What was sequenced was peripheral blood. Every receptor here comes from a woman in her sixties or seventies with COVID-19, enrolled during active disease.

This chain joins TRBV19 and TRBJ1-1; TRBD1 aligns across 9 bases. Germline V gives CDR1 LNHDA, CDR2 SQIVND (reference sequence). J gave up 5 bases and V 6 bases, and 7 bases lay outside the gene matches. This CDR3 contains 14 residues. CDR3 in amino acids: CASSLQGAETEAFF. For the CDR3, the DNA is TGTGCCAGTAGCCTACAGGGGGCTGAGACTGAAGCTTTCTTT.

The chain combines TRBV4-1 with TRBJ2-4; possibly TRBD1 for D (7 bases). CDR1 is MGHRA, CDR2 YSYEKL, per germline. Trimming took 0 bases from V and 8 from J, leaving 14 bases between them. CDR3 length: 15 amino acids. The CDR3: CASSQDFRGVYIQYF. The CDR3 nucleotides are TGCGCCAGCAGCCAAGACTTCAGGGGGGTGTACATTCAGTACTTC.

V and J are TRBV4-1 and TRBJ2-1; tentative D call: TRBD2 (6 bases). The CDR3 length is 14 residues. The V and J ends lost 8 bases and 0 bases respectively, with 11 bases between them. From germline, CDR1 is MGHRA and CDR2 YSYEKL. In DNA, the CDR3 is TGCGCCAGCCGGCGGGAAGCCTCCTACAATGAGCAGTTCTTC. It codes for CASRREASYNEQFF.

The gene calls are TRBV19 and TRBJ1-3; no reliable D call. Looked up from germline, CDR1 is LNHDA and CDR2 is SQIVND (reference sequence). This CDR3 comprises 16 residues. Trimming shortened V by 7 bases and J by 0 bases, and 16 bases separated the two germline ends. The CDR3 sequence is CASTALPGSSGNTIYF. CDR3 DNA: TGTGCCAGTACCGCCTTGCCGGGGAGCTCTGGAAACACCATATATTTT.

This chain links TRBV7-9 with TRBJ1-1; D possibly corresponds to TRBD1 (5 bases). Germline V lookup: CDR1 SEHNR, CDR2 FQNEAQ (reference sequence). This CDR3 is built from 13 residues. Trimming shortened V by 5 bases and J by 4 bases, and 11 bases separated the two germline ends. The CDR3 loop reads CASSPPGGTEAFF. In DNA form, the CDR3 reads TGTGCCAGCAGCCCCCCGGGGGGCACTGAAGCTTTCTTT.

The CDR3 here is CASSSRQRRPNYGYTF. The CDR3, as DNA: TGTGCCAGCAGTTCCCGACAGCGAAGGCCTAACTATGGCTACACCTTC. The V gene is TRBV28, the J gene TRBJ1-2; possible D gene TRBD1, 5 bases. Germline lookup yields CDR1 MDHEN and CDR2 SYDVKM. The CDR3 is 16 amino acids. V was clipped by 4 bases and J by 0 bases, with 15 bases between them.

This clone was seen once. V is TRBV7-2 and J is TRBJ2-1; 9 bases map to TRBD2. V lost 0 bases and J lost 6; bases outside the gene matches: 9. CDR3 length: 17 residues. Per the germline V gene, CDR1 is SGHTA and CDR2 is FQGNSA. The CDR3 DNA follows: TGTGCCAGCAGCTTAGCCGGCGGGAGGGCCATAGGCAATGAGCAGTTCTTC. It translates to CASSLAGGRAIGNEQFF.

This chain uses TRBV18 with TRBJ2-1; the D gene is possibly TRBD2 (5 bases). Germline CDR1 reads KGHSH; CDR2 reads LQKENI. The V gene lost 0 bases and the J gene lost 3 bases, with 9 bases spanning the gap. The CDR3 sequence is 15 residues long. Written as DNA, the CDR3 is TGTGCCAGCTCACCACCGGAGGTCCACTACAATGAGCAGTTCTTC. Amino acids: CASSPPEVHYNEQFF.

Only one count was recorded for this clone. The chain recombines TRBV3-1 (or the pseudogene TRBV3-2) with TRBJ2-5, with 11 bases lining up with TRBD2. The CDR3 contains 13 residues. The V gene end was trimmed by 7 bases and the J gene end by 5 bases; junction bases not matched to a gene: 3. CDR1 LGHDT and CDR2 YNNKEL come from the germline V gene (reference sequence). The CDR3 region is CASKRLAGETQYF. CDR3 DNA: TGTGCCAGCAAGAGACTAGCGGGGGAGACCCAGTACTTC.

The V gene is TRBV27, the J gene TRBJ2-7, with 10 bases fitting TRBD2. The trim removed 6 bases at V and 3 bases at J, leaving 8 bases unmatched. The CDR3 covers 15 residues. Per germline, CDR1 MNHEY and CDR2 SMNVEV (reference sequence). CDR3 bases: TGTGCCAGCAGCCGGACTAGCGGCCGACTCTACGAGCAGTACTTC. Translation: CASSRTSGRLYEQYF.

The CDR3 nucleotides read TGTGCCAGCAGCACCGGACAGGGTTATGGCTACACCTTC. This encodes CASSTGQGYGYTF. V is TRBV5-5 and J is TRBJ1-2; 8 bases map to TRBD1. The CDR3 consists of 13 residues. CDR1 SGHKS and CDR2 YYEKEE come from the germline V gene (reference sequence). V lost 4 bases, J lost 5 bases, and 4 bases stayed unmatched.

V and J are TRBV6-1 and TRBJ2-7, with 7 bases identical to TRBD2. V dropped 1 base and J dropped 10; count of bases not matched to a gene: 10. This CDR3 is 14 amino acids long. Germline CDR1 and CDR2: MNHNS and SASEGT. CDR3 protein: CASSEGPGAGVQYF. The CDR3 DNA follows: TGTGCCAGCAGTGAAGGCCCCGGGGCGGGAGTACAGTACTTC.

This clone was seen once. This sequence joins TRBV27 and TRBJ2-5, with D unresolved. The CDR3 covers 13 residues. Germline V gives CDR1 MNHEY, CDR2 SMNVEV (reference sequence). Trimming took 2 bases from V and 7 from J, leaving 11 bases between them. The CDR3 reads CASSLMKLGTQYF. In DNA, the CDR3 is TGTGCCAGCAGTTTAATGAAGCTCGGGACCCAGTACTTC.

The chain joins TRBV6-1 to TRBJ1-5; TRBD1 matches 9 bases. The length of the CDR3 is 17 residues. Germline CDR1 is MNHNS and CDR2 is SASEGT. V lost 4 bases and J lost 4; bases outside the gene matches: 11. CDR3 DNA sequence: TGTGCCAGCAGTGGTACTCTCGGGACAGGGTATAATCAGCCCCAGCATTTT. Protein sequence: CASSGTLGTGYNQPQHF.

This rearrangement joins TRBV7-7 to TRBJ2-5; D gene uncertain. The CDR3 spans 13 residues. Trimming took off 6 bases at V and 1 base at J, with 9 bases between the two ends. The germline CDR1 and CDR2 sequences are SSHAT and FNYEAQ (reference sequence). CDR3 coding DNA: TGTGCCAGCAGGTCAGTTGGCCAAGAGACCCAGTACTTC. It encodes CASRSVGQETQYF.

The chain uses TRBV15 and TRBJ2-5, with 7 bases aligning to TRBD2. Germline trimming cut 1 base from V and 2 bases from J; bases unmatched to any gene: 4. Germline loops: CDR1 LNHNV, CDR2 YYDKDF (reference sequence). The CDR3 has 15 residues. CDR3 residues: CATSRASGNQETQYF. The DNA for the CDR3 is TGTGCCACCAGCAGAGCAAGCGGGAATCAAGAGACCCAGTACTTC.

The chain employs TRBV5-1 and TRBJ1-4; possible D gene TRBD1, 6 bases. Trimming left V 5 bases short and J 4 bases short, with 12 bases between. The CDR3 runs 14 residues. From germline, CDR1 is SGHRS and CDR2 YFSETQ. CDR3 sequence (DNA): TGCGCCAGCAGGGCGACAGGAAATAATGAAAAACTGTTTTTT. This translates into CASRATGNNEKLFF. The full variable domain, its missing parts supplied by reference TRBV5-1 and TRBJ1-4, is KAGVTQTPRYLIKTRGQQVTLSCSPISGHRSVSWYQQTPGQGLQFLFEYFSETQRNKGNFPGRFSGRQFSNSRSEMNVSTLELGDSALYLCASRATGNNEKLFFGSGTQLSVL.

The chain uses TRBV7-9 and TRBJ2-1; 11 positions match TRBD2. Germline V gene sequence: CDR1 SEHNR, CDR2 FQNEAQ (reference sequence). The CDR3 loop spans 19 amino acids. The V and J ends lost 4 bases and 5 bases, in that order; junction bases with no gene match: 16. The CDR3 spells CASSSFFSSASGRNNEQFF. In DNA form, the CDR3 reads TGTGCCAGCAGCTCTTTCTTTTCTTCGGCTAGCGGGAGGAACAATGAGCAGTTCTTC.

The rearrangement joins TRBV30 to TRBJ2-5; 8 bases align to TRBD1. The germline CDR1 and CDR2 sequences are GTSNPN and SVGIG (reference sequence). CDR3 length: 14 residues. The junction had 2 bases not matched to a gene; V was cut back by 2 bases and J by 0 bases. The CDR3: CAWSSGGHQETQYF. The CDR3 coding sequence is TGTGCCTGGAGTTCAGGGGGCCACCAAGAGACCCAGTACTTC.

CDR3 sequence reads: CASSRIGRVGKNIQYF. CDR3 nucleotides: TGTGCCAGCAGCCGCATAGGGAGGGTTGGCAAAAACATTCAGTACTTC. The rearrangement joins TRBV4-2 to TRBJ2-4, with TRBD2 matching 7 bases. This CDR3 is 16 amino acids long. The germline CDR1 and CDR2 sequences are LGHNA and YNFKEQ. Trimming at V came to 4 bases and at J to 3 bases, leaving 9 bases not matched to a gene.

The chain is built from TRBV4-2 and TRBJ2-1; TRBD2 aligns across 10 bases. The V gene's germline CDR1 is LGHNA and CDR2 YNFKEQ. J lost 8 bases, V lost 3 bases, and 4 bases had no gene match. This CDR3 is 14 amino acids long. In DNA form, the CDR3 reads TGTGCCAGCAGCCAGACTAGCGGGTCCGATGAGCAGTTCTTC. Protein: CASSQTSGSDEQFF.

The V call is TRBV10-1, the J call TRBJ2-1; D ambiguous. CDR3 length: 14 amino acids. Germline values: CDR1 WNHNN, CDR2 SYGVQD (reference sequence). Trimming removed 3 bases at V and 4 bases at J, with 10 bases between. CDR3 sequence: CASSEAARYNEQFF. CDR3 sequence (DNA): TGCGCCAGCAGTGAAGCCGCCAGGTACAATGAGCAGTTCTTC.

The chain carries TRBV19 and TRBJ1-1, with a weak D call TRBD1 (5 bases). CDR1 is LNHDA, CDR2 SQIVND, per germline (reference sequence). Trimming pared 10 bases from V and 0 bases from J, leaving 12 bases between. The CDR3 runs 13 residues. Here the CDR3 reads CAISDKMNTEAFF. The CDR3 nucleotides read TGTGCCATTTCGGACAAGATGAACACTGAAGCTTTCTTT.

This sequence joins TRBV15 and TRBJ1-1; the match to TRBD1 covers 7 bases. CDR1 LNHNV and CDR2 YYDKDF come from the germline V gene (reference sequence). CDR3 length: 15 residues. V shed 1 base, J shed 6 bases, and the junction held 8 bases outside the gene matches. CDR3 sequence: CATSRVSGGWAEAFF. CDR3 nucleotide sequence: TGTGCCACCAGCAGAGTCTCAGGGGGTTGGGCTGAAGCTTTCTTT.

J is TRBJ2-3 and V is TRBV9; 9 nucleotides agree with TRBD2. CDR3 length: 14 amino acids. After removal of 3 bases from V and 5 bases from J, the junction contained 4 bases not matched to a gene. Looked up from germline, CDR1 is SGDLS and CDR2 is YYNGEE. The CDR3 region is CASSDSGSGDTQYF. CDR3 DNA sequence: TGTGCCAGCAGCGATAGCGGGAGTGGAGATACGCAGTATTTT.

CDR3 amino acids: CASRKTSGENEQFF. The CDR3 DNA sequence: TGTGCCAGCAGGAAGACTAGCGGGGAGAATGAGCAGTTCTTC. V and J are TRBV7-9 and TRBJ2-1, with TRBD2 identical over 11 bases. V lost 6 bases and J lost 7; bases outside the gene matches: 5. Per the germline V gene, CDR1 is SEHNR and CDR2 is FQNEAQ (reference sequence). CDR3 length: 14 residues.

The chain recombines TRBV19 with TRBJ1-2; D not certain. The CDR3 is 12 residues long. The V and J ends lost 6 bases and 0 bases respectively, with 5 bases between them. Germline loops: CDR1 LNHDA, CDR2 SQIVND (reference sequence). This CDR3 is CASRTTNYGYTF. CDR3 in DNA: TGTGCCAGTAGGACAACTAACTATGGCTACACCTTC.

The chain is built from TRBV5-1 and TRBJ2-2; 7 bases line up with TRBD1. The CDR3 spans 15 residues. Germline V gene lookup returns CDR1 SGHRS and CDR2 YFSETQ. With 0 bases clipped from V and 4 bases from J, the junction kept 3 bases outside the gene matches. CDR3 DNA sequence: TGCGCCAGCAGCTTGGCGGGACAGCCCACCGGGGAGCTGTTTTTT. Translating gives CASSLAGQPTGELFF.